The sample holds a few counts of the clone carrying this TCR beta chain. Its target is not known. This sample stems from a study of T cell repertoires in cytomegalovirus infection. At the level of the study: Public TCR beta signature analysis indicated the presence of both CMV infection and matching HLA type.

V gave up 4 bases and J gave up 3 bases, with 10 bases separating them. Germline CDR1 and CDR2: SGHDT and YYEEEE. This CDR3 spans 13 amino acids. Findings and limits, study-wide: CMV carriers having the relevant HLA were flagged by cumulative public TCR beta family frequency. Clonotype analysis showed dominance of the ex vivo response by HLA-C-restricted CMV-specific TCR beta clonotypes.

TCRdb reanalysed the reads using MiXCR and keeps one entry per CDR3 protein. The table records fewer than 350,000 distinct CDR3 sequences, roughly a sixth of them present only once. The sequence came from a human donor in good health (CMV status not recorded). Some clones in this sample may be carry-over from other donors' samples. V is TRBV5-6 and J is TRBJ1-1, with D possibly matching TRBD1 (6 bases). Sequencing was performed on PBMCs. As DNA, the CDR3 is TGTGCCAGCAGCGGCAGGGGAGACACTGAAGCTTTCTTT. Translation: CASSGRGDTEAFF.